What follows are 8 T cell receptor beta chains derived from one specimen sequenced in a study of cytomegalovirus exposure and HLA in healthy donors. The PCR contained 60 Vbeta and 13 Jbeta primers. Some clones are missing from TCRdb's copy, which holds only in-frame ones; the method was immunoSEQ multiplex PCR. The data hold some 110,000 clones, with over 65% observed a single time. The material sequenced was PBMCs. Receptors originate from a man in his forties in good health and CMV-seropositive.

This chain joins TRBV19 and TRBJ2-7, with D perhaps TRBD2 (5 bases). This CDR3 contains 17 residues. Germline values: CDR1 LNHDA, CDR2 SQIVND (reference sequence). Trimming left V 5 bases short and J 4 bases short, with 24 bases between. The CDR3 reads CASSANSGLEKLYEQYF. CDR3 nucleotides: TGTGCCAGTAGTGCCAATAGTGGACTTGAGAAACTTTACGAGCAGTACTTC.

J is TRBJ2-7 and V is TRBV19; 8 bases agree with TRBD1. Germline assignment: CDR1 LNHDA and CDR2 SQIVND (reference sequence). The CDR3 is made up of 14 amino acids. Losses at the gene ends were 5 bases for V and 3 bases for J; bases not matched to a gene: 6. In DNA, the CDR3 is TGTGCCAGTAGTCCCGGGACAGGATTCTACGAGCAGTACTTC. As protein: CASSPGTGFYEQYF.

The CDR3 nucleotides read TGTGCCAGCAGCCCAACCACACTGAACACTGAAGCTTTCTTT. Translated, it gives CASSPTTLNTEAFF. The chain combines TRBV9 with TRBJ1-1, with D unclear. Germline values: CDR1 SGDLS, CDR2 YYNGEE. The CDR3 is made up of 14 amino acids. Trimming cost V 4 bases and J 0 bases, with 10 bases left between them.

The table lists this clone with a count of one. The genes are TRBV6-1 and TRBJ1-2; TRBD1 aligns across 8 bases. In germline, CDR1 is MNHNS, CDR2 SASEGT. There are 15 residues in the CDR3. J gave up 2 bases and V 4 bases, and 6 bases lay outside the gene matches. The CDR3 protein is CASSGRQGINYGYTF. CDR3 in DNA: TGTGCCAGCAGTGGACGACAGGGGATAAACTATGGCTACACCTTC.

V gene TRBV27 combines with J gene TRBJ2-7; TRBD1 aligns across 10 bases. Unmatched junction bases numbered 8, after V lost 8 bases and J lost 4 bases. Germline lookup yields CDR1 MNHEY and CDR2 SMNVEV (reference sequence). The CDR3 extends over 14 amino acids. The CDR3 sequence is CASSSGTGDYEQYF. For the CDR3, the DNA is TGTGCCAGCTCCTCTGGGACAGGGGATTACGAGCAGTACTTC.

This chain joins TRBV28 and TRBJ2-7, with TRBD1 identical over 7 bases. Germline CDR1 reads MDHEN; CDR2 reads SYDVKM. The CDR3 consists of 15 residues. J gave up 0 bases and V 3 bases, and 5 bases lay outside the gene matches. CDR3 DNA: TGTGCCAGCAGTTTTTCCGGGACAGTCTCCTACGAGCAGTACTTC. Translating it yields CASSFSGTVSYEQYF.

The chain is built from TRBV13 and TRBJ2-7; 9 bases line up with TRBD2. Germline CDR1 PRHDT, CDR2 FYEKMQ (reference sequence). The CDR3 consists of 15 residues. Unmatched junction bases numbered 9, after V lost 5 bases and J lost 4 bases. The CDR3 bases are TGTGCCAGCAGCGGACGCGGGGGGGCCTCATACGAGCAGTACTTC. It yields the protein CASSGRGGASYEQYF.

This CDR3 is CASRLQGAVGELFF. CDR3 nucleotides: TGTGCCAGCAGGTTACAGGGGGCAGTCGGGGAGCTGTTTTTT. This chain links TRBV6-1 with TRBJ2-2; 9 nucleotides align to TRBD1. CDR1 is MNHNS, CDR2 SASEGT, per germline. V was pared by 6 bases and J by 7 bases, with 6 bases of the junction left unmatched. The CDR3 extends over 14 amino acids.